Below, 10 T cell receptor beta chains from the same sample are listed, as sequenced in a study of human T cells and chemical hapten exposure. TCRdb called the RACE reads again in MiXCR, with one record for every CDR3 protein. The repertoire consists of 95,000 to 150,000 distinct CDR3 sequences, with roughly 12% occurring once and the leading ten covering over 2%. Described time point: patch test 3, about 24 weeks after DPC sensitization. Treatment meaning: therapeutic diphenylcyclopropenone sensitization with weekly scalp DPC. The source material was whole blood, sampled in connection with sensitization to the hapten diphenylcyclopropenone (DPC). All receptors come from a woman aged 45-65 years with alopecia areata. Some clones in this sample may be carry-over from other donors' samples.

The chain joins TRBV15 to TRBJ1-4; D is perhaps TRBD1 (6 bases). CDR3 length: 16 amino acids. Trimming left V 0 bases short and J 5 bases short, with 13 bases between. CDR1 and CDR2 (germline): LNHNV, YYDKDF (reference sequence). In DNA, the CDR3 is TGTGCCACCAGCAGAGATCGTCAGGGGTCGAATGAAAAACTGTTTTTT. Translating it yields CATSRDRQGSNEKLFF. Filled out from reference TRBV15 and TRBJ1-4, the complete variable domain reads DAMVIQNPRYQVTQFGKPVTLSCSQTLNHNVMYWYQQKSSQAPKLLFHYYDKDFNNEADTPDNFQSRRPNTSFCFLDIRSPGLGDTAMYLCATSRDRQGSNEKLFFGSGTQLSVL.

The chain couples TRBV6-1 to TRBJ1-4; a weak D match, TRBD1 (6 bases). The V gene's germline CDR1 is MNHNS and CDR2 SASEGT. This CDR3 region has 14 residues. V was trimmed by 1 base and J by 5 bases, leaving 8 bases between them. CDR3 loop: CASSEGTENEKLFF. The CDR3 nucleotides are TGTGCCAGCAGTGAAGGGACAGAGAATGAAAAACTGTTTTTT.

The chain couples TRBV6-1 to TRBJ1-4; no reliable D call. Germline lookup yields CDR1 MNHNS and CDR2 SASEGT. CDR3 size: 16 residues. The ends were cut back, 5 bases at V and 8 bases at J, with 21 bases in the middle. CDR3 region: CASSSPRTASREKLFF. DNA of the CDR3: TGTGCCAGCAGTTCCCCTCGGACGGCCTCCAGGGAAAAACTGTTTTTT.

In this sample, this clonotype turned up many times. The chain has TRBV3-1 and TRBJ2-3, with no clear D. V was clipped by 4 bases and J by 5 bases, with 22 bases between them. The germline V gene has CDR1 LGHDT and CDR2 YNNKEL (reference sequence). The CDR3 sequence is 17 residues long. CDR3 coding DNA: TGTGCCAGCAGCCGTAAGACTCGGAGAAAGGAAGGAGATACGCAGTATTTT. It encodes CASSRKTRRKEGDTQYF.

In nucleotides, the CDR3 is TGTGCCAGCAGCGGGGGGGCCGAGGGGTCCTCCTATGGCTACACCTTC. Its translation is CASSGGAEGSSYGYTF. V and J are TRBV9 and TRBJ1-2; the D gene is possibly TRBD1 (6 bases). In germline, CDR1 is SGDLS, CDR2 YYNGEE. The V gene lost 3 bases and the J gene lost 4 bases, with 19 bases spanning the gap. CDR3 length: 16 amino acids.

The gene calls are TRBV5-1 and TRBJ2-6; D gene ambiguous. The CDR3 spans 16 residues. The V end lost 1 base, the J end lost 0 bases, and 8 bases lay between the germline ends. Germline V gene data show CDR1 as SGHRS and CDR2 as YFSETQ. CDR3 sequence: CASSLFMPSGANVLTF. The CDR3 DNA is TGCGCCAGCAGCTTGTTCATGCCCTCTGGGGCCAACGTCCTGACTTTC.

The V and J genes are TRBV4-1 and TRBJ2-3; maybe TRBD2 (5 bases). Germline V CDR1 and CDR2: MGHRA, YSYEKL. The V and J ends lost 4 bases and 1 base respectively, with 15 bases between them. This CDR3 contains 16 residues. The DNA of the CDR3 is TGCGCCAGCAGCCCCCGCCTTTGGGGAGGCACAGATACGCAGTATTTT. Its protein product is CASSPRLWGGTDTQYF.

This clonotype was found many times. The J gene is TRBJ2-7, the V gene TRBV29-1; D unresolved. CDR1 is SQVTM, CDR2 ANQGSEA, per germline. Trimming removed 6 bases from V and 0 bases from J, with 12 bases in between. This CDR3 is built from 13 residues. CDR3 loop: CSVIRPSSYEQYF. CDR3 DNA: TGCAGCGTCATAAGGCCCTCCTCCTACGAGCAGTACTTC.

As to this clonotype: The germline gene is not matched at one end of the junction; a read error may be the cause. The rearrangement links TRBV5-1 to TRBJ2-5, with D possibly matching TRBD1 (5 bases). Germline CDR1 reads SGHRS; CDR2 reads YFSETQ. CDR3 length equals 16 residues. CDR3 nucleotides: TGCCCCAGCAGCTTGGCCGGACAAGGGTCCCAAGAGACCCAGTACTTC. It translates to CPSSLAGQGSQETQYF. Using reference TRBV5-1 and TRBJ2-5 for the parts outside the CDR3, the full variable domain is KAGVTQTPRYLIKTRGQQVTLSCSPISGHRSVSWYQQTPGQGLQFLFEYFSETQRNKGNFPGRFSGRQFSNSRSEMNVSTLELGDSALYLCPSSLAGQGSQETQYFGPGTRLLVL.

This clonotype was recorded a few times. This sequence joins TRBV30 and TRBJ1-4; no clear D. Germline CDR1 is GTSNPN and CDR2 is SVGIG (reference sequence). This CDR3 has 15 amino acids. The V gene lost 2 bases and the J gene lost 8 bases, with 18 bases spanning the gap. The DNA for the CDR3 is TGTGCCTGGAGTTCCTCCCAGGTCGAATACGAAAAACTGTTTTTT. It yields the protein CAWSSSQVEYEKLFF.